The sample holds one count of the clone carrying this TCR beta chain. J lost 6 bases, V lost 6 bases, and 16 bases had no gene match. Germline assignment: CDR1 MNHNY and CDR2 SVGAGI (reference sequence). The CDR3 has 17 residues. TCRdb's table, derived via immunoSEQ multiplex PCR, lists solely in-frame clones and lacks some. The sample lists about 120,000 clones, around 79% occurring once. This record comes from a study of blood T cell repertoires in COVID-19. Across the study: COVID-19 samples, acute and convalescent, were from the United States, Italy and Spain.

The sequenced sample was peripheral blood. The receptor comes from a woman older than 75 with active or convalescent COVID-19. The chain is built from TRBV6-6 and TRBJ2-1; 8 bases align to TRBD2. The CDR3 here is CASSRLSTGTRANEQFF. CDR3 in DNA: TGTGCCAGCAGCCGACTCTCGACCGGGACTAGGGCCAATGAGCAGTTCTTC.